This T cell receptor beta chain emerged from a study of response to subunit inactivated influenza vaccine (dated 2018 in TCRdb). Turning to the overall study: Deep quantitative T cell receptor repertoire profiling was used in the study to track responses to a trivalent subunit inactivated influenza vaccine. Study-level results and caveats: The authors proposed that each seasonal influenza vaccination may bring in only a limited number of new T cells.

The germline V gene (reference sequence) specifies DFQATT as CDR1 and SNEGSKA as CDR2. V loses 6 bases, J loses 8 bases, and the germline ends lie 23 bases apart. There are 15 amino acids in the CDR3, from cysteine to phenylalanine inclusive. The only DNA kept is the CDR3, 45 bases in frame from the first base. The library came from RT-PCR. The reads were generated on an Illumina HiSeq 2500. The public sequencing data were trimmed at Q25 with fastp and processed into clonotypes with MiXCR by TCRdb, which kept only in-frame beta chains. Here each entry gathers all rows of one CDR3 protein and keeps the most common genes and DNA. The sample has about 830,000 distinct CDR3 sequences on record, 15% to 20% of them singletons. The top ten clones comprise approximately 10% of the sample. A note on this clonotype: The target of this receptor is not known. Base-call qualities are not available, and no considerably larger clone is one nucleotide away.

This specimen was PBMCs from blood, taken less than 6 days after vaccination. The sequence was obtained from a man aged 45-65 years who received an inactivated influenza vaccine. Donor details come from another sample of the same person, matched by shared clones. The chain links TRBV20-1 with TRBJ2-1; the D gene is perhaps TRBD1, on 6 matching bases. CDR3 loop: CSARKGSGEVHEQFF. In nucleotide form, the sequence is TGCAGTGCCAGGAAGGGGTCAGGGGAAGTCCATGAGCAGTTCTTC.